A single T cell receptor beta chain is shown here with its context. No patient had autoimmune disease or received systemic immunosuppression. With baseline, cycle 4 day 1, and cycle 7 day 1 as timepoints, blood was sampled. The sample comes from a study of OX40 agonist ivuxolimab in advanced cancers. Sequencing was performed with immunoSEQ multiplex PCR; in TCRdb, only in-frame clones are kept and a portion is missing. This sample yields about 79,000 clones, of which around 90% are seen a single time; 0.25% to 0.35% belongs to the top ten. The origin of this receptor is an adult with an advanced solid tumor such as melanoma, head and neck, liver or kidney cancer. This material consisted of CD4+ or CD8+ T cells sorted from blood, taken in a trial of the OX40 agonist ivuxolimab.

The CDR3, as DNA: TGTGCCATCAGTGAGTTCATAGGACAGGGCGGACCAAACACCATATATTTT. Encoded protein: CAISEFIGQGGPNTIYF. The gene calls are TRBV10-3 and TRBJ1-3, with 8 bases lining up with TRBD1. Germline V gene sequence: CDR1 ENHRY, CDR2 SYGVKD. CDR3 size: 17 residues. The V gene end was trimmed by 1 base and the J gene end by 6 bases; junction bases not matched to a gene: 11.